Below, 20 T cell receptor beta chains from the same sample are listed, as sequenced in a study of cytomegalovirus exposure and HLA in healthy donors. The PCR had 60 Vbeta and 13 Jbeta primers. Sequencing used immunoSEQ multiplex PCR; TCRdb keeps in-frame clones, though not all of them. The sample's table shows about 200,000 clones. Sequenced material: PBMCs. Receptor source: a girl aged 2-15 years in good health and CMV-seropositive.

This chain connects TRBV2 to TRBJ2-1; D is ambiguous. CDR3 length: 13 amino acids. Germline CDR1 reads SNHLY; CDR2 reads FYNNEI. Trimming took off 4 bases at V and 4 bases at J, with 8 bases between the two ends. The CDR3 region is CASSARLYNEQFF. In DNA, the CDR3 is TGTGCCAGCAGTGCCAGGCTGTACAATGAGCAGTTCTTC.

V gene TRBV28 combines with J gene TRBJ2-7; 10 bases are a match to TRBD1. The CDR3 is 15 amino acids. Trimming took 6 bases from V and 7 from J; bases not matched to a gene: 12. CDR1 and CDR2 from the germline V gene are MDHEN and SYDVKM. CDR3 sequence reads: CASRPGQGSWEEQYF. For the CDR3, the DNA is TGTGCCAGCAGGCCGGGACAGGGGAGTTGGGAGGAGCAGTACTTC.

This rearrangement joins TRBV5-6 to TRBJ2-3; 13 nucleotides agree with TRBD2. The CDR3 runs to 17 residues. The trim removed 2 bases at V and 6 bases at J, leaving 9 bases unmatched. Germline loops: CDR1 SGHDT, CDR2 YYEEEE. CDR3 sequence: CASSFSGTSGMRDTQYF. The CDR3 nucleotides are TGTGCCAGCAGCTTTAGCGGGACTAGCGGGATGAGGGATACGCAGTATTTT.

The chain has TRBV10-1 and TRBJ2-7; 7 bases fit TRBD2. The V gene end was trimmed by 4 bases and the J gene end by 3 bases; junction bases not matched to a gene: 9. CDR1 and CDR2 (germline): WNHNN, SYGVQD (reference sequence). The CDR3 extends over 15 amino acids. DNA for the CDR3: TGCGCCAGCAGTGCCAGTCACCCGGGGGGCTACGAGCAGTACTTC. Translated, it gives CASSASHPGGYEQYF.

The rearrangement links TRBV4-1 to TRBJ2-3; D is perhaps TRBD2 (6 bases). Trimming took off 1 base at V and 1 base at J, with 9 bases between the two ends. There are 15 residues in the CDR3. CDR1 is MGHRA, CDR2 YSYEKL, per germline. CDR3 DNA sequence: TGCGCCAGCAGCCAAGCGGGAGTGGGCACAGATACGCAGTATTTT. It translates to CASSQAGVGTDTQYF.

The chain joins TRBV10-3 to TRBJ1-2, with D perhaps TRBD1 (6 bases). This CDR3 comprises 12 residues. V was pared by 3 bases and J by 8 bases, with 10 bases between. Germline values: CDR1 ENHRY, CDR2 SYGVKD. CDR3 coding DNA: TGTGCCATCAGTGACCGTGGACAGGGCTACACCTTC. Translating it yields CAISDRGQGYTF.

The genes are TRBV6-1 and TRBJ2-7; 7 positions agree with TRBD1. V shed 3 bases, J shed 2 bases, and the junction held 1 base outside the gene matches. Germline V gene lookup returns CDR1 MNHNS and CDR2 SASEGT. This CDR3 is built from 13 residues. The CDR3 sequence is CASSDGQAYEQYF. CDR3 nucleotides: TGTGCCAGCAGTGACGGACAGGCCTACGAGCAGTACTTC.

The J gene is TRBJ1-1, the V gene TRBV6-5; possible D gene TRBD1, 5 bases. Germline CDR1 reads MNHEY; CDR2 reads SVGAGI. Trimming stripped 2 bases from V and 0 bases from J, with 10 bases between. The length of the CDR3 is 15 residues. CDR3 loop: CASSYRRGVNTEAFF. CDR3 bases: TGTGCCAGCAGTTACCGTCGGGGGGTGAACACTGAAGCTTTCTTT.

The chain couples TRBV15 to TRBJ2-3, with TRBD2 identical over 8 bases. The CDR3 is 19 residues long. The junction had 12 bases not matched to a gene; V was cut back by 1 base and J by 0 bases. Germline assignment: CDR1 LNHNV and CDR2 YYDKDF (reference sequence). Here the CDR3 reads CATSRAYSGVDSSTDTQYF. The DNA for the CDR3 is TGTGCCACCAGCAGAGCCTATAGCGGGGTTGATTCTAGCACAGATACGCAGTATTTT. Looking up the rest from reference TRBV15 and TRBJ2-3 gives the full variable domain: DAMVIQNPRYQVTQFGKPVTLSCSQTLNHNVMYWYQQKSSQAPKLLFHYYDKDFNNEADTPDNFQSRRPNTSFCFLDIRSPGLGDTAMYLCATSRAYSGVDSSTDTQYFGPGTRLTVL.

The chain has TRBV27 and TRBJ2-5, with 7 bases lining up with TRBD2. The assigned J gene may be wrong: the sequence end matches TRBJ2-7 better. The CDR3 totals 14 residues. Germline loops: CDR1 MNHEY, CDR2 SMNVEV (reference sequence). CDR3 DNA: TGTGCCAGTCGGGGGGAAGGGGTGTACTACGAGCAGTACTTC. It codes for CASRGEGVYYEQYF.

On this clone itself: The conserved phenylalanine or tryptophan is not found at the CDR3 terminus, so this likely reflects a read error. The V call is TRBV27, the J call TRBJ1-2; 7 nucleotides match TRBD1. CDR1 is MNHEY, CDR2 SMNVEV, per germline (reference sequence). Trimming at V came to 4 bases and at J to 0 bases, leaving 14 bases not matched to a gene. The CDR3 length is 18 residues. Here the CDR3 reads CASSSQGTDYHSNYGYTL. The CDR3 region has the DNA TGTGCCAGCAGTTCACAGGGGACAGACTACCATTCTAACTATGGCTACACCCTC.

The CDR3 protein is CASSPRDTSYEQYF. Here the CDR3 DNA reads TGTGCCAGCAGTCCCCGGGACACTTCCTACGAGCAGTACTTC. V usage is TRBV6-6 and J usage is TRBJ2-7, with a possible D match to TRBD1 (6 bases). The CDR3 consists of 14 residues. Germline CDR1 MNHNY, CDR2 SVGAGI (reference sequence). V dropped 5 bases and J dropped 1 base, with 12 bases sitting between them.

The gene calls are TRBV15 and TRBJ2-5, with D tentatively TRBD2 (6 bases). Trimming stripped 1 base from V and 2 bases from J, with 14 bases between. The germline gives CDR1 LNHNV, CDR2 YYDKDF (reference sequence). This CDR3 region has 16 residues. The CDR3 DNA is TGTGCCACCAGCAGAGGGCGGGACGCCACACAAGAGACCCAGTACTTC. The encoded protein is CATSRGRDATQETQYF.

A note on this clone: The same CDR3 also results from other DNA sequences found in this sample. The chain uses TRBV2 and TRBJ2-1, with 11 bases fitting TRBD2. This CDR3 is built from 15 residues. The germline CDR1 and CDR2 sequences are SNHLY and FYNNEI. Losses at the gene ends were 6 bases for V and 3 bases for J; bases not matched to a gene: 4. The CDR3 loop is CASSLAGGNYNEQFF. The CDR3 coding sequence is TGTGCCAGCAGCTTAGCGGGAGGGAACTACAATGAGCAGTTCTTC.

J is TRBJ2-2 and V is TRBV19; 11 bases align to TRBD2. J gave up 6 bases and V 6 bases, and 9 bases lay outside the gene matches. Germline V CDR1 and CDR2: LNHDA, SQIVND (reference sequence). The CDR3 loop spans 16 amino acids. The CDR3 region has the DNA TGTGCCAGTAGCCGGAATAGCGGGAGGGGGTCCGGGGAGCTGTTTTTT. Its translation is CASSRNSGRGSGELFF. The complete variable domain, with remaining parts taken from reference TRBV19 and TRBJ2-2, reads DGGITQSPKYLFRKEGQNVTLSCEQNLNHDAMYWYRQDPGQGLRLIYYSQIVNDFQKGDIAEGYSVSREKKESFPLTVTSAQKNPTAFYLCASSRNSGRGSGELFFGEGSRLTVL.

On this clone: Within the sample, other DNA sequences also encode this same CDR3. The chain employs TRBV27 and TRBJ2-7; the match to TRBD1 covers 8 bases. The V and J ends lost 6 bases and 5 bases, in that order; junction bases with no gene match: 0. Germline loops: CDR1 MNHEY, CDR2 SMNVEV (reference sequence). This CDR3 has 11 amino acids. CDR3 region: CASSRGHEQYF. In nucleotides, the CDR3 is TGTGCCAGCAGCAGGGGGCACGAGCAGTACTTC.

The gene calls are TRBV6-1 and TRBJ1-1; D gene unclear. Trimming pared 2 bases from V and 3 bases from J, leaving 7 bases between. CDR1 and CDR2 from the germline V gene are MNHNS and SASEGT. The CDR3 spans 13 residues. The CDR3 DNA sequence: TGTGCCAGCAGTGAAATACGGGACACTGAAGCTTTCTTT. Translating gives CASSEIRDTEAFF.

The chain recombines TRBV5-6 with TRBJ2-7; 12 nucleotides match TRBD2. The CDR3 covers 13 residues. After removal of 5 bases from V and 5 bases from J, the junction contained 2 bases not matched to a gene. Per the germline V gene, CDR1 is SGHDT and CDR2 is YYEEEE. The CDR3 sequence is CASSRTSGNEQYF. Written as DNA, the CDR3 is TGTGCCAGCAGTCGGACTAGCGGGAACGAGCAGTACTTC.

The rearrangement uses TRBV11-1 and TRBJ2-7; D possibly corresponds to TRBD2 (6 bases). The CDR3 spans 17 residues. Trimming removed 0 bases from V and 0 bases from J, with 15 bases in between. Germline assignment: CDR1 SGHAT and CDR2 FQDESV (reference sequence). The CDR3: CASSLAWGDPSSYEQYF. The CDR3 DNA reads as TGTGCCAGCAGCTTAGCGTGGGGGGACCCCAGCTCCTACGAGCAGTACTTC. The full variable domain, rest sourced from reference TRBV11-1 and TRBJ2-7, is EAEVAQSPRYKITEKSQAVAFWCDPISGHATLYWYRQILGQGPELLVQFQDESVVDDSQLPKDRFSAERLKGVDSTLKIQPAELGDSAMYLCASSLAWGDPSSYEQYFGPGTRLTVT.

The chain carries TRBV28 and TRBJ2-1, with 13 bases fitting TRBD2. Unmatched junction bases numbered 5, after V lost 5 bases and J lost 4 bases. This CDR3 contains 16 residues. CDR1 is MDHEN, CDR2 SYDVKM, per germline. CDR3 sequence: CASSLKLAGGYNEQFF. CDR3 DNA sequence: TGTGCCAGCAGTCTCAAACTAGCGGGAGGGTACAATGAGCAGTTCTTC.